This T cell receptor (beta chain) comes out of a study of T cell repertoires in ileal Crohn's disease (dated by TCRdb to about 2019). Context from the whole study: Median disease duration was about eight years, and about 35% of patients were identified as active smokers at the time of surgery. Every patient underwent surgery because of a complication, which was stricturing disease in around 60% and penetrating disease in roughly 40%. Roughly half of the patients were given postoperative therapy, with 15 to 20 on anti-TNF agents and about a dozen on thiopurines. The M6 samples were biopsies of the neoterminal ileum collected during postoperative colonoscopy. The TCR repertoire was analysed in around 50 patients with Crohn's disease drawn from a prospective multicentre cohort. The study ran alongside a multicentre cohort designed to identify predictors of early endoscopic recurrence after ileocolonic resection. A Rutgeerts score above i0 was used to define endoscopic postoperative recurrence. A total of roughly 170 mucosal samples from approximately 57 patients were sequenced, collected from several sites on the surgical specimen and at postoperative endoscopy.

In this sample, this clone turned up a few times. Its antigen specificity is not known. Within one base of it there is no much larger clone, and no base qualities were kept. For commercial TCRB immunosequencing, 400 to 550 nanograms of biopsy DNA were submitted for each sample. A two-step, amplification bias-controlled multiplex PCR was used by Adaptive Biotechnology to amplify CDR3 regions from genomic DNA. Primers covering every V and J gene segment were used in the first PCR, while barcodes and Illumina adapters were added in the second PCR. CDR3 libraries were sequenced on an Illumina instrument. In the source study's methods: Vendor-provided pipelines were combined with custom analysis of raw data in R/Bioconductor under R version 3.3.0. Clonality, ranging from 0 to 1, was calculated as the inverse of the normalised Shannon entropy of all productive clones. High-frequency clones were defined as the share of the repertoire occupied by the top 100 clones, with only clones passing a 95% confidence test being retained. Overlap between samples was measured with the Morisita-Horn index, while repertoire diversity was measured with the Simpson index. What TCRdb holds here is the immuneACCESS table cut down to in-frame rearrangements. Part of the clones is not present; checked against another copy, under half of the missing clones reflect an unresolved V gene, and the others are unexplained. That table is the source of V, J and clone size, and D and trimming were worked out from the DNA. This sample gives fewer than 12,000 clones in total; roughly 80% of them show up just once. The ten largest make up about 15% of the sample.

Study-level results and caveats: Compared with CD4 T cells, sorted CD8 T cells contained more high-frequency clones, which suggests that the mucosal expansions were mostly CD8. Postoperative endoscopy was performed at varying times within the first year after surgery, with a median delay of about seven months. Patients who were active smokers at surgery had a significantly higher proportion of clonal expansions than non-smokers (around 26% vs 18%, p=0.02). Endoscopic recurrence was linked to a higher percentage of high-frequency clones at surgery, and recurrence occurred in every patient whose clonality exceeded 26.8% (18/57). Only a subgroup of patients, of unstated size, had their mucosal CD4 and CD8 T cells sorted and sequenced.

Taken with the paper, the label for time point translates to: neoterminal ileum biopsy at postoperative endoscopy, about 6 months after surgery. Adults with ileal or ileocolonic Crohn's disease and an indication for ileocolonic resection were eligible for inclusion. Whole ileal mucosal biopsies were kept frozen at -80 degrees C prior to DNA extraction. Genomic DNA was extracted from frozen whole biopsies using a TRizol-based method and was quantified with a NanoDrop 2000 spectrophotometer. The clonotype comes from an adult with Crohn's disease. Sequencing input: ileal tissue.

For the CDR3, the sequence is CASSQDQGVGTEAFF. The sequence in DNA is TGCGCCAGCAGCCAAGATCAGGGGGTGGGCACTGAAGCTTTCTTT. The rearranged segments are TRBV4-1 and TRBJ1-1; TRBD1 aligns with 7 central bases. Reading the germline V gene gives CDR1 MGHRA and CDR2 YSYEKL. The V end gives up 0 bases and the J end 4 bases, leaving 5 bases in the junction not matched to a gene. Including the terminal cysteine and phenylalanine, the CDR3 comprises 15 residues. The CDR3 DNA has 45 bases and is translated from base 1.